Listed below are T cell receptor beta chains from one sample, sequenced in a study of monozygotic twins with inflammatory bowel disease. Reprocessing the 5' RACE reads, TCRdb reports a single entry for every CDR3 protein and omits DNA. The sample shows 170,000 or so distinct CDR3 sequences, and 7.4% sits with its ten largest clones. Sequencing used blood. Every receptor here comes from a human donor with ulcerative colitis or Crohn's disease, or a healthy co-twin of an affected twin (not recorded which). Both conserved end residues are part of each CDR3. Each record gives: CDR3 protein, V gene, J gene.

CASRRILAGRETQYF	TRBV12-3/TRBV12-4	TRBJ2-5
CASSQGTGLPTDTQYF	TRBV3-1	TRBJ2-3
CASSFPGPNTEAFF	TRBV28	TRBJ1-1
CASSFLYEQYF	TRBV3-1	TRBJ2-7
CASSGAAETYEQYF	TRBV6-1	TRBJ2-7
CASSDGQGVPAQYF	TRBV2	TRBJ2-7
CASSSQTGDSYEQYF	TRBV12-3/TRBV12-4	TRBJ2-7
CASSPMLTTGELFF	TRBV27	TRBJ2-2
CASKRERRTYEQYF	TRBV5-1	TRBJ2-7
CASSEDRATGELFF	TRBV6-1	TRBJ2-2
CASSPRTGEGPQHF	TRBV5-1	TRBJ1-5
CASSLGQGIIDGYTF	TRBV5-1	TRBJ1-2
CSASGGGPTDTQYF	TRBV20-1	TRBJ2-3
CASSPPGTRDTGELFF	TRBV5-6	TRBJ2-2
CASNSPWTGANYGYTF	TRBV28	TRBJ1-2
CASSSGQHTGELFF	TRBV27	TRBJ2-2
CASSLLPSGATDTQYF	TRBV5-1	TRBJ2-3
CASGSIRGTYPIPGHEQFF	TRBV11-2	TRBJ2-1
CSARAGTDTDTQYF	TRBV20-1	TRBJ2-3
CSARQGYYEQYF	TRBV20-1	TRBJ2-7
CASSLGGVGNQPQHF	TRBV5-1	TRBJ1-5
CSARDPIRGEKLFF	TRBV20-1	TRBJ1-4
CASSLVGSSTGELFF	TRBV5-6	TRBJ2-2
CASSFGGRGAGLRDGELFF	TRBV5-1	TRBJ2-2
CAWSANSNQPQHF	TRBV30	TRBJ1-5
CASSAATSVSYNEQFF	TRBV7-9	TRBJ2-1
CASSPDRGALYGYTF	TRBV7-3	TRBJ1-2
CASSYSARGRAYEQYF	TRBV6-5	TRBJ2-7
CASSFSAETQYEQYF	TRBV7-2	TRBJ2-7
CASSLAGLRTANEQFF	TRBV5-1	TRBJ2-1
CASSLGLRTYEQYF	TRBV7-2	TRBJ2-7
CAISPGQVNTDTQYF	TRBV28	TRBJ2-3
CASKEVRGYTEQFF	TRBV5-1	TRBJ2-1